Here is one T cell receptor (beta chain) with its context. Its target is not known. The germline V gene encodes CDR1 SGHTA and CDR2 FQGNSA. The ends lost 0 bases at V and 6 bases at J; junction bases unmatched: 3. The CDR3 contains 15 residues. This entry belongs to a study of CD8+CD57+ T cells in acquired aplastic anemia. Study-level background: Sorted CD4+ and CD8+ cells gave an average of about 3.4 ug of DNA.

Whole-study results and caveats: There were around 28 CD8+ CDR3 sequences that occurred in both patients and controls.

The study profiled TCR beta VDJ and CDR3 using genomic DNA as template. TCRdb called the reads again in MiXCR, with one record for every CDR3 protein. There are fewer than 200,000 distinct CDR3 sequences in the sample; about 64% occur only once, and 35% to 50% lies in the top ten. Sample: sorted CD4+, CD8+, or CD8+CD57+ T cells (not recorded which) from PBMCs. The clonotype originates from a human donor in good health. V gene TRBV7-2 combines with J gene TRBJ2-1; 9 nucleotides align to TRBD2. The chain's CDR3 is CASSLARLAANEQFF. The CDR3 region has the DNA TGTGCCAGCAGCTTAGCGCGACTAGCGGCCAATGAGCAGTTCTTC.